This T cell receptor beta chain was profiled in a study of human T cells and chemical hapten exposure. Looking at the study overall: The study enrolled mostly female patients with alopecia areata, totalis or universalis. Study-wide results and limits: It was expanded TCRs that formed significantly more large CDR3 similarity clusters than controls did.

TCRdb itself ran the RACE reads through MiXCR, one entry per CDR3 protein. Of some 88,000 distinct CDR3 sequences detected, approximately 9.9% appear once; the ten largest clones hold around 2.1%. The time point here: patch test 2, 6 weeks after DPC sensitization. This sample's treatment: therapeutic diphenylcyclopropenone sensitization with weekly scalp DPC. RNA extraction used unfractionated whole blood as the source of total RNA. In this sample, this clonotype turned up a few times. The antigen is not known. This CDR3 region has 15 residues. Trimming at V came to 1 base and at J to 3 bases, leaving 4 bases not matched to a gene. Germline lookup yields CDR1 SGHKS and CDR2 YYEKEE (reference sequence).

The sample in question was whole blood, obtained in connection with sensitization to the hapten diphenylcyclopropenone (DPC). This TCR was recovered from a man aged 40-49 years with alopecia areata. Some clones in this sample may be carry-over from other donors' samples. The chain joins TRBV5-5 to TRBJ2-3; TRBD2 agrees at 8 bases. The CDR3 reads CASSLLLAGTDTQYF. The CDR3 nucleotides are TGTGCCAGCAGCTTGTTATTAGCGGGAACAGATACGCAGTATTTT. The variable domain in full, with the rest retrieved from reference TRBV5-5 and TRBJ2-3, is DAGVTQSPTHLIKTRGQQVTLRCSPISGHKSVSWYQQVLGQGPQFIFQYYEKEERGRGNFPDRFSARQFPNYSSELNVNALLLGDSALYLCASSLLLAGTDTQYFGPGTRLTVL.